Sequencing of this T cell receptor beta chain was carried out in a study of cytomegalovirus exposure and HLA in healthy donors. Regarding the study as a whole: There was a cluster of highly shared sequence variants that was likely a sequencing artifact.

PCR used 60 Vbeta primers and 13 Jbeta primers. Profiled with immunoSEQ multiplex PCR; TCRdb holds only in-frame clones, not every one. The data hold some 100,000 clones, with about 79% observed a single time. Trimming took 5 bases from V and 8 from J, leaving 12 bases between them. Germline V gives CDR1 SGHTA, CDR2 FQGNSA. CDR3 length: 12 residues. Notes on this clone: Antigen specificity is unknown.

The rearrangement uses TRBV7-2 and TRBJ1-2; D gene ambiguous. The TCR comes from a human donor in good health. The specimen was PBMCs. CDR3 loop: CASSTYSGGYTF. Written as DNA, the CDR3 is TGTGCCAGCAGCACCTACAGCGGCGGCTACACCTTC.